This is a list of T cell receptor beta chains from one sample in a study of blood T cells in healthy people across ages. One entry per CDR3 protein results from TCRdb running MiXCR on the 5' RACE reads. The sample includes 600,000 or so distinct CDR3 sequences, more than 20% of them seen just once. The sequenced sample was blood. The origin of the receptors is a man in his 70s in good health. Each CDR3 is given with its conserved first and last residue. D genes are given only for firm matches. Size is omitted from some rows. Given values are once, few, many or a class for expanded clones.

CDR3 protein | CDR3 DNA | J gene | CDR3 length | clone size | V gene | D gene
CASSLSGGEQFF | TGTGCCAGCAGCCTCTCAGGAGGCGAGCAGTTCTTC | TRBJ2-1 | 12 | many | TRBV7-3 | NA
CSAREAATYNEQFF | TGCAGTGCTAGAGAGGCCGCCACCTACAATGAGCAGTTCTTC | TRBJ2-1 | 14 | few | TRBV20-1 | NA
CASPSQGYNEQFF | TGTGCCAGCCCTTCGCAGGGTTACAATGAGCAGTTCTTC | TRBJ2-1 | 13 | NA | TRBV5-8 | NA
CASSLTAGTGIEQYF | TGCGCCAGCAGCTTGACCGCCGGGACAGGGATCGAGCAGTACTTC | TRBJ2-7 | 15 | few | TRBV5-1 | TRBD1
CSVDGLDGYTF | TGCAGCGTTGACGGGCTCGATGGCTACACCTTC | TRBJ1-2 | 11 | NA | TRBV29-1 | NA
CATRPAGVNEKLFF | TGTGCCACGCGCCCTGCAGGCGTCAATGAAAAACTGTTTTTT | TRBJ1-4 | 14 | few | TRBV15 | NA
CASSQRTSGTLGDNEQFF | TGTGCCAGCAGCCAACGTACTAGCGGGACCCTGGGGGACAATGAGCAGTTCTTC | TRBJ2-1 | 18 | NA | TRBV3-1 | TRBD2
CATSDDRDRRNEQYF | TGTGCCACCAGTGATGACCGGGACAGAAGAAACGAGCAGTACTTC | TRBJ2-7 | 15 | NA | TRBV24-1 | TRBD1
CASRGRGLARETQYF | TGTGCCAGCAGGGGACGAGGACTAGCCCGGGAGACCCAGTACTTC | TRBJ2-5 | 15 | NA | TRBV6-1 | TRBD2
CASRRADSPLHF | TGTGCCAGTCGGAGGGCAGATTCACCCCTCCACTTT | TRBJ1-6 | 12 | NA | TRBV6-5 | NA
CASSSLGTSGQGTRYF | TGCGCCAGCAGCTCTCTCGGGACTAGCGGCCAAGGGACCCGGTACTTC | TRBJ2-5 | 16 | NA | TRBV5-1 | TRBD2
CASSSPGGGLEKLFF | TGTGCCAGCAGCTCCCCAGGAGGTGGTTTAGAAAAACTGTTTTTT | TRBJ1-4 | 15 | NA | TRBV7-9 | NA
CASSLEAYTDTQYF | TGTGCCAGCAGCTTAGAAGCGTACACAGATACGCAGTATTTT | TRBJ2-3 | 14 | few | TRBV7-6 | NA
CASSETGARQETQYF | TGTGCCAGCAGTGAAACAGGGGCGAGACAAGAGACCCAGTACTTC | TRBJ2-5 | 15 | few | TRBV2 | TRBD1
CASSPSNYGYTF | TGTGCCAGCAGCCCATCTAACTATGGCTACACCTTC | TRBJ1-2 | 12 | few | TRBV12-3/TRBV12-4 | NA
CASSLAARALNTGELFF | TGCGCCAGCAGCTTGGCCGCGAGAGCCTTGAACACCGGGGAGCTGTTTTTT | TRBJ2-2 | 17 | NA | TRBV5-1 | NA
CASSLAGAADTQYF | TGTGCCAGCAGCCTAGCGGGAGCAGCAGATACGCAGTATTTT | TRBJ2-3 | 14 | many | TRBV14 | TRBD2
CASSLVRELVHEQFF | TGTGCCAGCAGTTTGGTACGGGAGCTTGTGCATGAGCAGTTCTTC | TRBJ2-1 | 15 | NA | TRBV12-3/TRBV12-4 | NA
CSAAGGANVLTF | TGCAGTGCTGCGGGTGGGGCCAACGTCCTGACTTTC | TRBJ2-6 | 12 | many | TRBV20-1 | NA
CASRDAGTTDTQYF | TGTGCCAGCAGGGACGCAGGTACCACAGATACGCAGTATTTT | TRBJ2-3 | 14 | NA | TRBV6-6 | NA
CASSQEGRAEQYF | TGTGCCAGCAGCCAAGAAGGCCGGGCGGAGCAGTACTTC | TRBJ2-7 | 13 | few | TRBV3-1 | NA
CASSQEDRYNEQLF | TGCGCCAGCAGCCAAGAGGACCGTTACAATGAGCAGCTCTTC | TRBJ2-1 | 14 | few | TRBV4-1 | NA
CASRRQYEQYF | TGTGCCAGCAGGAGACAGTACGAGCAGTACTTC | TRBJ2-7 | 11 | few | TRBV6-5 | NA
CASSYSSGPQETQYF | TGTGCCAGCAGTTACTCTAGCGGGCCTCAAGAGACCCAGTACTTC | TRBJ2-5 | 15 | NA | TRBV6-5 | TRBD2
CASRAGGGEKLFF | TGTGCCAGCAGAGCTGGAGGGGGCGAAAAACTGTTTTTT | TRBJ1-4 | 13 | few | TRBV6-5 | TRBD1
CSAILGLADFYNEQFF | TGCAGCGCAATCTTGGGACTAGCGGATTTCTACAATGAGCAGTTCTTC | TRBJ2-1 | 16 | NA | TRBV29-1 | TRBD2
CATAVRGRDGYTF | TGTGCCACCGCTGTGAGAGGGCGGGATGGCTACACCTTC | TRBJ1-2 | 13 | few | TRBV10-3 | NA
CSADAAYTDTQYF | TGCAGCGCCGATGCGGCCTACACAGATACGCAGTATTTT | TRBJ2-3 | 13 | NA | TRBV29-1 | NA
CASSEDVGRAYNEQFF | TGTGCCAGCAGTGAAGACGTCGGGAGGGCCTACAATGAGCAGTTCTTC | TRBJ2-1 | 16 | NA | TRBV6-1 | TRBD2
CASSLAGGGSPLHF | TGTGCCAGCAGTTTAGCCGGGGGCGGTTCACCCCTCCACTTT | TRBJ1-6 | 14 | NA | TRBV12-3/TRBV12-4 | NA
CASSQDMIQGYGYTF | TGTGCCAGCAGCCAGGACATGATTCAGGGGTATGGCTACACCTTC | TRBJ1-2 | 15 | NA | TRBV3-1 | NA
CASQKFGNQPQHF | TGTGCCAGCCAGAAGTTTGGCAATCAGCCCCAGCATTTT | TRBJ1-5 | 13 | few | TRBV6-2/TRBV6-3 | NA
CASSRTGSPYEQYF | TGTGCCAGCAGTAGGACAGGCTCCCCCTACGAGCAGTACTTC | TRBJ2-7 | 14 | many | TRBV27 | TRBD1
CASSKVGLGLNTEAFF | TGTGCCAGCAGCAAAGTGGGGTTGGGACTGAACACTGAAGCTTTCTTT | TRBJ1-1 | 16 | NA | TRBV21-1 | NA
CATARDKTNYGYTF | TGTGCCACTGCCCGGGACAAGACTAACTATGGCTACACCTTC | TRBJ1-2 | 14 | NA | TRBV2 | NA
CASSQDYKGVKNIQYF | TGCGCCAGCAGCCAAGATTATAAGGGAGTGAAAAACATTCAGTACTTC | TRBJ2-4 | 16 | many | TRBV4-3 | NA
CASSKNPHEQFF | TGTGCCAGCAGCAAGAATCCCCATGAGCAGTTCTTC | TRBJ2-1 | 12 | NA | TRBV7-3 | NA
CASSPRDYSYEQYF | TGTGCCAGCAGCCCTCGGGACTACTCCTACGAGCAGTACTTC | TRBJ2-7 | 14 | many | TRBV7-9 | TRBD2
CASSSSGTKNIQYF | TGCGCCAGCAGCTCTTCAGGAACCAAAAACATTCAGTACTTC | TRBJ2-4 | 14 | NA | TRBV5-1 | NA
CSARLAGGYYEQYF | TGCAGTGCCAGACTAGCGGGGGGGTACTACGAGCAGTACTTC | TRBJ2-7 | 14 | NA | TRBV20-1 | TRBD2
CASSLRWKGAGSGSYNEQFF | TGTGCCAGCAGCCTCAGGTGGAAGGGGGCTGGCTCGGGCTCCTACAATGAGCAGTTCTTC | TRBJ2-1 | 20 | NA | TRBV27 | TRBD1
CASSSLAGIQETQYF | TGTGCCAGCAGCTCCCTAGCGGGGATCCAAGAGACCCAGTACTTC | TRBJ2-5 | 15 | NA | TRBV11-2 | TRBD2
CASSLFLLAGVKETQYF | TGTGCCAGCAGTTTATTCCTCCTAGCGGGAGTGAAGGAGACCCAGTACTTC | TRBJ2-5 | 17 | NA | TRBV28 | TRBD2
CASSPYSGIGGEQFF | TGTGCCAGCAGTCCGTATAGCGGGATAGGAGGTGAGCAGTTCTTC | TRBJ2-1 | 15 | NA | TRBV12-3/TRBV12-4 | TRBD2
CASTLGTNTGELFF | TGTGCCAGCACCTTAGGGACGAACACCGGGGAGCTGTTTTTT | TRBJ2-2 | 14 | NA | TRBV6-1 | NA
CASSSQGIRTDTQYF | TGTGCCAGCAGTTCACAGGGGATTCGCACAGATACGCAGTATTTT | TRBJ2-3 | 15 | few | TRBV27 | TRBD1
CASSLGLAGVDEQFF | TGTGCCAGCAGTCTGGGACTAGCGGGAGTCGATGAGCAGTTCTTC | TRBJ2-1 | 15 | many | TRBV5-1 | TRBD2
CASRRDSFNEKLFF | TGTGCCAGCAGACGGGACAGCTTTAATGAAAAACTGTTTTTT | TRBJ1-4 | 14 | NA | TRBV6-5 | TRBD1
CASSQAPGQGYGYTF | TGCGCCAGCAGCCAAGCCCCGGGACAGGGCTATGGCTACACCTTC | TRBJ1-2 | 15 | NA | TRBV4-1 | TRBD1
CSVTGTSSEQYF | TGCAGCGTGACCGGGACTAGTAGCGAGCAGTACTTC | TRBJ2-7 | 12 | many | TRBV29-1 | TRBD2